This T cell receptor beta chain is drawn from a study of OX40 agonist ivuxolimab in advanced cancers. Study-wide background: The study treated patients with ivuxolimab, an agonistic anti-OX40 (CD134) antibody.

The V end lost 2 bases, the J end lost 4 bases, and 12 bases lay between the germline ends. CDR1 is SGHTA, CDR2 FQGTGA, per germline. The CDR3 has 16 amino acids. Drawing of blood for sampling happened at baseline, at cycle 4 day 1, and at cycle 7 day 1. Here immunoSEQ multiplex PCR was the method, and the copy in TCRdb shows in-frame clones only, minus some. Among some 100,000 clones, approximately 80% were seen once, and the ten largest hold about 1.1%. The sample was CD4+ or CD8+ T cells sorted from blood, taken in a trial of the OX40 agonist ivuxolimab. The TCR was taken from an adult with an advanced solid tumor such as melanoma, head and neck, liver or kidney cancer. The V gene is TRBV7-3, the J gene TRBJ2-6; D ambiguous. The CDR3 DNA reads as TGTGCCAGCAGCTTATATGTGGGATCCGGGGCCAACGTCCTGACTTTC. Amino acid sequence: CASSLYVGSGANVLTF. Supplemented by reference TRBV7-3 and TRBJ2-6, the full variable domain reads GAGVSQTPSNKVTEKGKYVELRCDPISGHTALYWYRQSLGQGPEFLIYFQGTGAADDSGLPNDRFFAVRPEGSVSTLKIQRTERGDSAVYLCASSLYVGSGANVLTFGAGSRLTVL.